This T cell receptor beta chain was observed in a study of blood T cell repertoires in COVID-19. J lost 1 base, V lost 0 bases, and 1 base had no gene match. The CDR3 runs 16 residues. Germline assignment: CDR1 MRHNA and CDR2 SNTAGT. Sequencing used immunoSEQ multiplex PCR; TCRdb keeps in-frame clones, though not all of them. Among some 180,000 clones listed, more than 75% were seen once. This clone was picked up many times. Sequencing was done on a sample of PBMCs or T cells enriched from blood (not recorded which). The clonotype was recovered from a man in his fifties or sixties who had been exposed to COVID-19. This chain links TRBV6-4 with TRBJ2-3; TRBD2 matches 10 bases. As DNA, the CDR3 is TGTGCCAGCAGTGACTCGGGGACTAGCGGCACAGATACGCAGTATTTT. It codes for CASSDSGTSGTDTQYF.